Each of the 24 T cell receptor beta chains below was sequenced from the same sample in a study of blood T cell repertoires in COVID-19. Measured with immunoSEQ multiplex PCR; TCRdb has only the in-frame clones, and not every one. The data show roughly 140,000 clones, with approximately 81% seen just once and roughly 34% held by the top ten. Sequencing was carried out using peripheral blood. The receptors here all came from a human donor in a cohort sampled during active COVID-19.

The gene calls are TRBV7-2 and TRBJ1-6, with a possible D match to TRBD1 (5 bases). Germline-derived CDR1 and CDR2 are SGHTA and FQGNSA. The CDR3 extends over 17 amino acids. V gave up 0 bases and J gave up 5 bases, with 14 bases separating them. The CDR3 bases are TGTGCCAGCAGCTTAGCGGGGATGGGGCCTAATAATTCACCCCTCCACTTT. It encodes CASSLAGMGPNNSPLHF.

The chain couples TRBV6-5 to TRBJ2-1; D might be TRBD2 (6 bases). There are 14 residues in the CDR3. Trimming took 6 bases from V and 0 from J, leaving 9 bases between them. Germline values: CDR1 MNHEY, CDR2 SVGAGI. The CDR3 nucleotides read TGTGCCAGCAGGGCGGGGAGCTCCTACAATGAGCAGTTCTTC. Amino acids: CASRAGSSYNEQFF.

This clone has a handful of counts. The V gene is TRBV6-4, the J gene TRBJ2-1; 11 bases are a match to TRBD2. The CDR3 is made up of 15 amino acids. Germline trimming cut 5 bases from V and 6 bases from J; bases unmatched to any gene: 6. Germline CDR1 is MRHNA and CDR2 is SNTAGT. The CDR3 loop is CASSPTSGGGNEQFF. The CDR3 DNA reads as TGTGCCAGCAGTCCTACTAGCGGGGGTGGCAATGAGCAGTTCTTC.

V gene TRBV28 combines with J gene TRBJ1-2; D unclear. V gave up 3 bases and J gave up 8 bases, with 13 bases separating them. The CDR3 has 13 residues. The germline V gene has CDR1 MDHEN and CDR2 SYDVKM. CDR3 amino acids: CASSLEGSQGYTF. The CDR3 DNA is TGTGCCAGCAGTTTGGAGGGATCTCAGGGCTACACCTTC.

Here the CDR3 reads CASSSLGPNTEAFF. In DNA form, the CDR3 reads TGTGCCAGCAGCTCCCTGGGCCCGAACACTGAAGCTTTCTTT. The chain joins TRBV7-6 to TRBJ1-1; the D is unclear. CDR1 and CDR2 (germline): SGHVS, FNYEAQ. The CDR3 totals 14 residues. Trimming cost V 4 bases and J 1 base, with 10 bases left between them.

The chain carries TRBV11-3 and TRBJ2-7; 8 bases line up with TRBD2. This CDR3 is built from 15 residues. With V trimmed by 5 bases and J by 0 bases, 6 bases remained unmatched. Germline V gene data show CDR1 as SGHNT and CDR2 as YENEEA. This chain's CDR3 is CASSLRAGGSYEQYF. CDR3 in DNA: TGTGCCAGCAGCCTCAGGGCGGGGGGCTCCTACGAGCAGTACTTC.

V usage is TRBV19 and J usage is TRBJ1-2; D not certain. With 5 bases removed from V and 3 bases from J, the gap between germline ends came to 13 bases. Germline assignment: CDR1 LNHDA and CDR2 SQIVND (reference sequence). The CDR3 runs 14 residues. The CDR3 DNA reads TGTGCCAGTAGTCGGCCGGGGATGGACTATGGCTACACCTTC. It specifies CASSRPGMDYGYTF.

This clone was recorded only once. This sequence joins TRBV28 and TRBJ1-5; TRBD1 aligns across 10 bases. Per germline, CDR1 MDHEN and CDR2 SYDVKM. The CDR3 sequence is 13 residues long. V trimming: 11 bases; J trimming: 0 bases; junction bases outside the gene matches: 1. The CDR3 coding sequence is TGTGCCGGACAGGGGGATAGCAATCAGCCCCAGCATTTT. Residues: CAGQGDSNQPQHF.

The V call is TRBV11-2, the J call TRBJ1-1; unclear D gene. This CDR3 has 12 amino acids. Germline values: CDR1 SGHAT, CDR2 FQNNGV. Trimming left V 8 bases short and J 5 bases short, with 12 bases between. Here the CDR3 reads CASRPTGTEAFF. The CDR3 DNA reads TGTGCCAGCCGTCCAACGGGGACTGAAGCTTTCTTT.

J is TRBJ1-1 and V is TRBV19, with D tentatively TRBD1 (5 bases). Germline V gives CDR1 LNHDA, CDR2 SQIVND (reference sequence). The CDR3 has 15 amino acids. Trimming removed 4 bases at V and 0 bases at J, with 12 bases between. In DNA, the CDR3 is TGTGCCAGTAGTACCCAGACAGCCCTGAACACTGAAGCTTTCTTT. Protein: CASSTQTALNTEAFF.

The chain links TRBV30 to TRBJ2-1; 9 bases agree with TRBD1. The CDR3 is 14 amino acids. The ends lost 2 bases at V and 4 bases at J; junction bases unmatched: 3. Germline V gene lookup returns CDR1 GTSNPN and CDR2 SVGIG (reference sequence). The CDR3 nucleotides read TGTGCCTGGAGTCCAGACAGGGGGTACAATGAGCAGTTCTTC. It translates to CAWSPDRGYNEQFF.

The J gene is TRBJ2-5, the V gene TRBV19; 8 nucleotides align to TRBD2. Germline trimming cut 5 bases from V and 5 bases from J; bases unmatched to any gene: 4. From germline, CDR1 is LNHDA and CDR2 SQIVND (reference sequence). There are 13 residues in the CDR3. The CDR3 sequence is CASSREGRETQYF. For the CDR3, the DNA is TGTGCCAGTAGTCGGGAGGGAAGGGAGACCCAGTACTTC. Supplemented by reference TRBV19 and TRBJ2-5, the full variable domain reads DGGITQSPKYLFRKEGQNVTLSCEQNLNHDAMYWYRQDPGQGLRLIYYSQIVNDFQKGDIAEGYSVSREKKESFPLTVTSAQKNPTAFYLCASSREGRETQYFGPGTRLLVL.

The chain joins TRBV28 to TRBJ2-7, with 9 bases identical to TRBD1. The V and J ends lost 0 bases and 0 bases, in that order; junction bases with no gene match: 0. The germline V gene has CDR1 MDHEN and CDR2 SYDVKM. The CDR3 is 15 amino acids. CDR3 DNA: TGTGCCAGCAGTTTATGGACAGGGGGCTCCTACGAGCAGTACTTC. Residues: CASSLWTGGSYEQYF.

CDR3 amino acids: CASSLGLAGVGGDTQYF. The CDR3 nucleotides are TGTGCCAGCAGCTTGGGGCTAGCGGGGGTGGGCGGAGATACGCAGTATTTT. The rearrangement links TRBV5-4 to TRBJ2-3, with 10 positions matching TRBD2. Trimming cost V 0 bases and J 5 bases; bases outside gene matches: 9. CDR3 length: 17 amino acids. The germline CDR1 and CDR2 sequences are SGHNT and YYREEE (reference sequence).

This chain links TRBV5-1 with TRBJ1-2; D unresolved. Germline assignment: CDR1 SGHRS and CDR2 YFSETQ. V was trimmed by 0 bases and J by 0 bases, leaving 9 bases between them. This CDR3 has 15 residues. The CDR3 region is CASSLVGSANYGYTF. Written as DNA, the CDR3 is TGCGCCAGCAGCTTGGTCGGCAGCGCTAACTATGGCTACACCTTC.

The V gene is TRBV29-1, the J gene TRBJ2-7, with D possibly being TRBD2 (6 bases). The CDR3 extends over 14 amino acids. The V and J ends lost 5 bases and 2 bases respectively, with 16 bases between them. Per the germline V gene, CDR1 is SQVTM and CDR2 is ANQGSEA. The DNA of the CDR3 is TGCAGCGTTTTGGGACGGAGGACTACCTACGAGCAGTACTTC. It yields the protein CSVLGRRTTYEQYF.

As regards this clone: Being one base from a much bigger clone, this may be a read error. This chain uses TRBV5-6 with TRBJ1-4; no firm D call. This CDR3 contains 14 residues. The ends were cut back, 0 bases at V and 4 bases at J, with 7 bases in the middle. Germline CDR1 is SGHDT and CDR2 is YYEEEE. CDR3 nucleotide sequence: TGTGCCAGCAGCTTGGCGGGGATTAATGAAAAACTGTTTTTT. It specifies CASSLAGINEKLFF.

This chain connects TRBV12-3 or TRBV12-4 to TRBJ2-5; D remains unclear. CDR3 size: 13 residues. The V gene lost 3 bases and the J gene lost 4 bases, with 9 bases spanning the gap. CDR3 loop: CASSLSSSETQYF. Here the CDR3 DNA reads TGTGCCAGCAGTTTGAGTAGCTCAGAGACCCAGTACTTC.

This clone occurred once. The chain couples TRBV5-4 to TRBJ2-3; tentative D call: TRBD2 (6 bases). From germline, CDR1 is SGHNT and CDR2 YYREEE (reference sequence). Between the trimmed V and J ends, which lost 0 bases and 3 bases, there was a span of 8 bases. The CDR3 is 14 residues long. The CDR3 DNA is TGTGCCAGCAGCTTGGCGGGGGAGACAGATACGCAGTATTTT. It specifies CASSLAGETDTQYF. Full variable domain (rest looked up from reference TRBV5-4 and TRBJ2-3): ETGVTQSPTHLIKTRGQQVTLRCSSQSGHNTVSWYQQALGQGPQFIFQYYREEENGRGNFPPRFSGLQFPNYSSELNVNALELDDSALYLCASSLAGETDTQYFGPGTRLTVL.

The chain carries TRBV18 and TRBJ2-7; 7 bases line up with TRBD2. After removal of 0 bases from V and 3 bases from J, the junction contained 5 bases not matched to a gene. CDR1 and CDR2 (germline): KGHSH, LQKENI. The CDR3 has 15 residues. The CDR3 here is CASSPPASGGYEQYF. The CDR3 DNA is TGTGCCAGCTCACCACCGGCTAGCGGCGGCTACGAGCAGTACTTC.

V is TRBV19 and J is TRBJ2-1; TRBD2 matches 9 bases. CDR1 is LNHDA, CDR2 SQIVND, per germline (reference sequence). V lost 4 bases to trimming and J lost 9 bases; unmatched junction nucleotides: 7. The CDR3 is 14 amino acids. CDR3 in amino acids: CASSSSGGTAEQFF. The CDR3 nucleotides read TGTGCCAGTAGTAGTAGCGGGGGTACTGCTGAGCAGTTCTTC.

The chain has TRBV5-1 and TRBJ1-2; D is uncertain. CDR3 length: 13 residues. Germline loops: CDR1 SGHRS, CDR2 YFSETQ. Trimming shortened V by 2 bases and J by 4 bases, and 9 bases separated the two germline ends. The CDR3 here is CASSFTVFYGYTF. CDR3 in DNA: TGCGCCAGCAGCTTTACAGTTTTCTATGGCTACACCTTC.

The rearrangement links TRBV7-8 to TRBJ1-3, with unresolved D. Germline CDR1 SGHVS, CDR2 FQNEAQ. The CDR3 has 13 residues. The germline V and J ends were trimmed by 5 bases and 0 bases, with 5 bases remaining between them. The CDR3 loop is CASSLSSGNTIYF. The CDR3 nucleotides read TGTGCCAGCAGCCTCAGCTCTGGAAACACCATATATTTT.

Here the CDR3 reads CASSQGVAGANQPQHF. The CDR3 DNA reads as TGTGCCAGCAGCCAAGGGGTGGCAGGGGCTAATCAGCCCCAGCATTTT. This chain uses TRBV4-2 with TRBJ1-5; possible D gene TRBD1, 6 bases. The CDR3 runs to 16 residues. V was trimmed by 1 base and J by 4 bases, leaving 14 bases between them. Germline V lookup: CDR1 LGHNA, CDR2 YNFKEQ.